This T cell receptor (beta chain) emerged from a study of T cell changes during pregnancy in multiple sclerosis. The CDR3 covers 17 residues. The V and J ends lost 1 base and 2 bases, in that order; junction bases with no gene match: 6. CDR1 SEHNR and CDR2 FQNEAQ come from the germline V gene (reference sequence). Assay: immunoSEQ multiplex PCR; the TCRdb copy retains only in-frame clones and omits some. The sample carries about 85,000 clones, approximately 89% recorded once. This sample comprised peripheral blood, obtained in the first trimester of pregnancy. The chain links TRBV7-9 to TRBJ2-1; 9 bases map to TRBD2. The clonotype comes from a female donor with multiple sclerosis, enrolled in a pregnancy study. The CDR3 DNA is TGTGCCAGCAGCTTAGGGTCGCTAGCGGGGACCTACAATGAGCAGTTCTTC. It translates to CASSLGSLAGTYNEQFF.